This TCR beta chain was recovered during a study of T cell changes during pregnancy in multiple sclerosis. CDR3 length: 15 amino acids. Trimming at V came to 6 bases and at J to 0 bases, leaving 5 bases not matched to a gene. CDR1 LNHDA and CDR2 SQIVND come from the germline V gene (reference sequence). Produced via immunoSEQ multiplex PCR; TCRdb's table is partial and in-frame only. The sample carries 30,000 to 35,000 clones, roughly 89% recorded once. The chain is built from TRBV19 and TRBJ1-2; 9 positions match TRBD1. This TCR was sampled from a female donor in good health, enrolled as a control in a pregnancy study. Here the sequenced sample was CD4+ T cells from peripheral blood mononuclear cells, taken in the third trimester of pregnancy. The CDR3 nucleotides are TGTGCCAGTAGGGGACAGGGTGGAGCTAACTATGGCTACACCTTC. Translating gives CASRGQGGANYGYTF.